The clone carrying this T cell receptor (beta chain) was detected a few times. Its target is unknown. The sample belongs to a study of T-cell reconstitution after alpha-beta-depleted transplantation in children. General observations from the study: Surviving thymic progenitors and recipient T cells were the source of high TCRbeta diversity at day 60 in some patients. Newly produced T cells mostly accounted for T-cell counts and diversity one year post-transplant. Expanded graft clones numbering several hundred reportedly gave rise to alpha-beta T cells about two months after transplant.

The V end was cut by 5 bases, the J end by 7 bases, with 18 bases between. Per the germline V gene, CDR1 is LGHNA and CDR2 is YSLEER. This CDR3 comprises 16 residues. Unique molecular identifiers were built into the TCRbeta library. TCRdb processed the PCR reads anew with MiXCR; each CDR3 protein has one entry. The sample yields under 450,000 distinct CDR3 sequences, about a sixth seen once. This receptor was identified in a boy younger than two who had a stem cell transplant for Wiskott-Aldrich syndrome, so the T cells may come from the graft donor. This material consisted of PBMCs, mostly from graft donor cells, taken 360 days after TCRalphabeta/CD19-depleted stem cell transplant. The chain links TRBV4-3 to TRBJ1-6, with D possibly TRBD1 on 5 matching bases. The DNA of the CDR3 is TGCGCCAGCAGCGTTGCCCTGGGGGTAAACAATTCACCCCTCCACTTT. The encoded protein is CASSVALGVNNSPLHF.